A single sample gave rise to the 22 T cell receptor beta chains below, sequenced in a study of blood T cells in healthy people across ages. Sample-barcoded 5' priming and a J-beta primer mix drove a second PCR of roughly 7 to 11 cycles. One entry per CDR3 protein, called by TCRdb with MiXCR from the 5' RACE reads. Of roughly 550,000 distinct CDR3 sequences detected, less than 25% appear once; the ten largest clones hold roughly 9.4%. Another study also made use of these data, one on T cells of mothers and their children.

The material sequenced was blood. Receptors were obtained from a boy aged 10-17 years in good health.

The chain is built from TRBV28 and TRBJ2-5, with 7 nucleotides matching TRBD1. In germline, CDR1 is MDHEN, CDR2 SYDVKM. Unmatched junction bases numbered 13, after V lost 4 bases and J lost 5 bases. This CDR3 contains 16 residues. CDR3 loop: CASSSRRQGRRETQYF. CDR3 nucleotide sequence: TGTGCCAGCAGTTCGCGACGACAGGGTAGAAGGGAGACCCAGTACTTC.

This chain connects TRBV18 to TRBJ2-5; 7 nucleotides align to TRBD1. The DNA end lines up better with TRBJ2-7; the J call may be wrong. CDR1 is KGHSH and CDR2 is LQKENI in the germline V gene. The CDR3 totals 16 residues. CDR3 loop: CASSPSVGTAYYEQYF. The CDR3 bases are TGTGCCAGCTCACCATCGGTGGGGACAGCCTACTACGAGCAGTACTTC.

This clonotype was counted only a few times. The genes are TRBV10-3 and TRBJ1-5; no clear D gene. The CDR3 sequence is 15 residues long. Deletions cut 3 bases from V and 3 bases from J, with 12 bases between. In germline, CDR1 is ENHRY, CDR2 SYGVKD. CDR3 coding DNA: TGTGCCATCAGTGATTCAGGCGGCAACAATCAGCCCCAGCATTTT. As protein: CAISDSGGNNQPQHF.

The chain links TRBV5-1 to TRBJ2-7; the match to TRBD1 covers 8 bases. This CDR3 contains 17 residues. Looked up from germline, CDR1 is SGHRS and CDR2 is YFSETQ. J lost 4 bases, V lost 3 bases, and 15 bases had no gene match. For the CDR3, the DNA is TGCGCCAGCAGCTGGGCCCCCTCCGCAGGGGGCGGATACGAGCAGTACTTC. This codes for CASSWAPSAGGGYEQYF.

This clonotype was detected only a few times. The chain carries TRBV20-1 and TRBJ2-3, with 12 bases lining up with TRBD2. Germline CDR1 and CDR2: DFQATT and SNEGSKA (reference sequence). The CDR3 contains 16 residues. V shed 8 bases, J shed 2 bases, and the junction held 11 bases outside the gene matches. The CDR3 region has the DNA TGCAGTCCTGGGTGGGGACTAGCGGGCTTCACAGATACGCAGTATTTT. The encoded protein is CSPGWGLAGFTDTQYF.

Only a few counts were recorded for this clonotype. This chain joins TRBV28 and TRBJ1-2, with 9 bases fitting TRBD1. The ends lost 3 bases at V and 4 bases at J; junction bases unmatched: 6. Germline CDR1 reads MDHEN; CDR2 reads SYDVKM. This CDR3 has 15 amino acids. The CDR3 protein is CASSFTGGTLYGYTF. The CDR3 coding sequence is TGTGCCAGCAGTTTCACAGGGGGCACCCTCTATGGCTACACCTTC.

V usage is TRBV5-1 and J usage is TRBJ2-5; 9 bases fit TRBD2. After removal of 3 bases from V and 2 bases from J, the junction contained 5 bases not matched to a gene. There are 15 residues in the CDR3. Germline V gene sequence: CDR1 SGHRS, CDR2 YFSETQ. The CDR3 protein is CASSSGLASQETQYF. The CDR3 DNA reads TGCGCCAGCAGCTCGGGACTAGCTTCGCAAGAGACCCAGTACTTC.

The sample holds a few counts of this clonotype. This chain joins TRBV9 and TRBJ2-2, with 9 bases matching TRBD1. CDR1 and CDR2 (germline): SGDLS, YYNGEE. The V and J ends lost 2 bases and 6 bases, in that order; junction bases with no gene match: 8. The CDR3 length is 16 residues. In DNA form, the CDR3 reads TGTGCCAGCAGCGTGACAGGGGGATCGGACGCCGGGGAGCTGTTTTTT. Translated: CASSVTGGSDAGELFF.

CDR3 sequence (DNA): TGTGCCAGCAGTTTTTGGGGTACGAACACCGGGGAGCTGTTTTTT. Its translation is CASSFWGTNTGELFF. The chain combines TRBV28 with TRBJ2-2; D unresolved. The CDR3 runs 15 residues. CDR1 is MDHEN and CDR2 is SYDVKM in the germline V gene. The germline V and J ends were trimmed by 3 bases and 0 bases, with 8 bases remaining between them.

The chain recombines TRBV28 with TRBJ2-5; no reliable D call. V was pared by 5 bases and J by 5 bases, with 12 bases between. The CDR3 runs 13 residues. CDR1 is MDHEN and CDR2 is SYDVKM in the germline V gene. DNA for the CDR3: TGTGCCAGCAGTCCCCTGTTGCTGGAGACCCAGTACTTC. It yields the protein CASSPLLLETQYF.

The chain carries TRBV5-1 and TRBJ2-1; D gene unclear. The CDR3 runs 16 residues. V was trimmed by 2 bases and J by 0 bases, leaving 12 bases between them. CDR1 and CDR2 from the germline V gene are SGHRS and YFSETQ. CDR3 sequence (DNA): TGCGCCAGCAGCTTAGGAAGGCTCCCCTCCTACAATGAGCAGTTCTTC. Its translation: CASSLGRLPSYNEQFF.

This clonotype has ten or more counts. This chain connects TRBV6-6 to TRBJ2-5, with a tentative D call TRBD1 (5 bases). Germline CDR1 reads MNHNY; CDR2 reads SVGAGI (reference sequence). The V end lost 7 bases, the J end lost 1 base, and 10 bases lay between the germline ends. There are 13 residues in the CDR3. The CDR3 bases are TGTGCCAGCAATTTGGGGCCCCAAGAGACCCAGTACTTC. Protein: CASNLGPQETQYF.

This clonotype has a count of ten or more. The rearrangement joins TRBV29-1 to TRBJ2-7; TRBD2 might be the D (5 bases). This CDR3 region has 14 residues. Germline V gene lookup returns CDR1 SQVTM and CDR2 ANQGSEA. V was trimmed by 4 bases and J by 5 bases, leaving 18 bases between them. Here the CDR3 reads CSVVGQRARNEQYF. CDR3 nucleotides: TGCAGCGTTGTAGGGCAGAGGGCGAGGAACGAGCAGTACTTC.

V gene TRBV20-1 combines with J gene TRBJ2-1, with 7 bases matching TRBD1. This CDR3 has 14 amino acids. V shed 5 bases, J shed 4 bases, and the junction held 8 bases outside the gene matches. The germline gives CDR1 DFQATT, CDR2 SNEGSKA (reference sequence). DNA for the CDR3: TGCAGTGCTCTCTGGGACAGAAATTACAATGAGCAGTTCTTC. Translating it yields CSALWDRNYNEQFF.

V and J are TRBV7-9 and TRBJ2-5; D is undetermined. Germline lookup yields CDR1 SEHNR and CDR2 FQNEAQ (reference sequence). CDR3 length: 16 residues. V gave up 2 bases and J gave up 5 bases, with 18 bases separating them. Here the CDR3 DNA reads TGTGCCAGCAGCTTACCGGAAGGTTTCTCCGGGGAGACCCAGTACTTC. Its protein is CASSLPEGFSGETQYF.

The gene calls are TRBV10-1 and TRBJ2-4; TRBD1 aligns across 8 bases. The CDR3 runs 14 residues. V lost 8 bases to trimming and J lost 3 bases; unmatched junction nucleotides: 6. CDR1 and CDR2 from the germline V gene are WNHNN and SYGVQD (reference sequence). The DNA of the CDR3 is TGCGCCAGCGGACAGGGCAGAGTCAAAAACATTCAGTACTTC. This codes for CASGQGRVKNIQYF.

On this clonotype: No conserved phenylalanine or tryptophan ends this CDR3, so it is likely a read error. The chain employs TRBV7-2 and TRBJ1-6, with D maybe TRBD1 (6 bases). V shed 5 bases and J shed 4 bases, with 15 bases lying between them. The germline V gene encodes CDR1 SGHTA and CDR2 FQGNSA. This CDR3 contains 16 residues. CDR3 bases: TGTGCCAGCAGCACCTTAAGGGGGGGATATAATTCACCCCTCCACCTT. Its protein product is CASSTLRGGYNSPLHL.

This clonotype has more than one count but fewer than ten. The genes are TRBV5-5 and TRBJ1-5, with 9 bases identical to TRBD1. Germline V lookup: CDR1 SGHKS, CDR2 YYEKEE (reference sequence). After removal of 2 bases from V and 0 bases from J, the junction contained 3 bases not matched to a gene. This CDR3 spans 16 amino acids. This chain's CDR3 is CASSFGDRASNQPQHF. CDR3 in DNA: TGTGCCAGCAGCTTTGGGGACAGGGCTAGCAATCAGCCCCAGCATTTT.

J is TRBJ1-5 and V is TRBV20-1, with D unresolved. The CDR3 runs 14 residues. V was clipped by 0 bases and J by 4 bases, with 10 bases between them. Germline CDR1 and CDR2: DFQATT and SNEGSKA (reference sequence). For the CDR3, the DNA is TGCAGTGCTAGAGATCGTGGAGGGAATCAGCCCCAGCATTTT. Translated: CSARDRGGNQPQHF.

This clonotype has just a few counts. The V and J genes are TRBV7-8 and TRBJ1-6, with 7 bases lining up with TRBD1. The germline gives CDR1 SGHVS, CDR2 FQNEAQ. Trimming took 0 bases from V and 7 from J; bases not matched to a gene: 3. The CDR3 runs to 15 residues. DNA of the CDR3: TGTGCCAGCAGCTTAGCGGCAGGGGGAAATTCACCCCTCCACTTT. Protein product: CASSLAAGGNSPLHF.

The V gene is TRBV20-1, the J gene TRBJ1-3; D is perhaps TRBD1 (5 bases). Germline V gives CDR1 DFQATT, CDR2 SNEGSKA (reference sequence). The CDR3 length is 14 residues. The V end was cut by 6 bases, the J end by 8 bases, with 20 bases between. CDR3 region: CSAPDTSSGDTIYF. DNA of the CDR3: TGCAGTGCCCCGGACACTTCCTCTGGGGACACCATATATTTT.

This clonotype was observed at least ten times. The chain has TRBV6-6 and TRBJ1-1, with D unclear. The CDR3 loop spans 14 amino acids. Trimming shortened V by 0 bases and J by 8 bases, and 13 bases separated the two germline ends. The V gene's germline CDR1 is MNHNY and CDR2 SVGAGI (reference sequence). The DNA of the CDR3 is TGTGCCAGCAGTTACTCAATGGGTGGGGAGGAAGCTTTCTTT. Translating gives CASSYSMGGEEAFF.